The 30 T cell receptor beta chains presented below share a single source sample, sequenced in a study of identical twins (dated by TCRdb to 2016 to 2017). The protocol used for the library was 5' RACE. The sample was run on an Illumina HiSeq 2000. In TCRdb, the public reads were trimmed at Q25 with fastp and aligned with MiXCR, with productive beta chains retained. One record per CDR3 amino acid sequence lists the most common genes and DNA. Within this sample are under 250,000 distinct CDR3 sequences, with approximately 8% of them counted one time only. The top ten constitute about 5.6% of the sample. This sample was shared with a second study, whose subject was yellow fever vaccine responses in identical twins.

The sample was CD8+ T cells sorted from blood. The receptors originated from a woman aged 18 to 35 in good health.

This clonotype was detected many times. The V call is TRBV28, the J call TRBJ2-1; 14 bases are a match to TRBD2. J was trimmed by 4 bases and V by 7 bases; bases with no gene match: 6. Germline lookup yields CDR1 MDHEN and CDR2 SYDVKM. The CDR3 loop spans 16 amino acids. Written as DNA, the CDR3 is TGTGCCAGCACCGGGACTAGCGGGAGACTATACAATGAGCAGTTCTTC. As protein: CASTGTSGRLYNEQFF.

This clonotype was observed many times. The V and J genes are TRBV29-1 and TRBJ2-3, with D unclear. Per the germline V gene, CDR1 is SQVTM and CDR2 is ANQGSEA. This CDR3 contains 16 residues. V lost 0 bases, J lost 0 bases, and 13 bases lay in between. CDR3 amino acids: CSVEEAAYPSTDTQYF. The CDR3 DNA is TGCAGCGTTGAAGAGGCGGCATACCCTAGCACAGATACGCAGTATTTT.

In this sample, this clonotype turned up many times. The chain employs TRBV20-1 and TRBJ2-4; perhaps TRBD1 as D (5 bases). The CDR3 covers 16 residues. The V end lost 1 base, the J end lost 1 base, and 14 bases lay between the germline ends. Germline V lookup: CDR1 DFQATT, CDR2 SNEGSKA (reference sequence). CDR3 in DNA: TGCAGTGCTAGAGTACAGGTGGCGAGGGCCAAAAACATTCAGTACTTC. Translating gives CSARVQVARAKNIQYF.

The sample holds a few counts of this clonotype. V and J are TRBV6-4 and TRBJ2-1; 7 bases are shared with TRBD2. The junction had 7 bases not matched to a gene; V was cut back by 6 bases and J by 5 bases. The CDR3 loop spans 14 amino acids. The germline V gene has CDR1 MRHNA and CDR2 SNTAGT. In DNA form, the CDR3 reads TGTGCCAGCAGCCAAACTAGCGAGAACAATGAGCAGTTCTTC. Encoded protein: CASSQTSENNEQFF.

The gene calls are TRBV5-5 and TRBJ2-1; D not certain. CDR1 is SGHKS and CDR2 is YYEKEE in the germline V gene (reference sequence). Trimming left V 1 base short and J 5 bases short, with 7 bases between. The CDR3 runs 13 residues. CDR3 amino acids: CASSLWVNNEQFF. The DNA of the CDR3 is TGTGCCAGCAGCTTGTGGGTCAACAATGAGCAGTTCTTC.

This clonotype was detected a few times. This rearrangement joins TRBV12-3 or TRBV12-4 to TRBJ1-2, with 11 bases that match TRBD1. Losses at the gene ends were 6 bases for V and 6 bases for J; bases not matched to a gene: 3. The CDR3 is 13 residues long. The CDR3 sequence is CASSRTGGDGYTF. The DNA for the CDR3 is TGTGCCAGCAGCAGGACAGGGGGCGATGGCTACACCTTC.

There are many counts of this clonotype. This chain connects TRBV5-1 to TRBJ2-2; possible D gene TRBD1, 6 bases. CDR3 length: 16 amino acids. CDR1 and CDR2 (germline): SGHRS, YFSETQ. V lost 2 bases to trimming and J lost 0 bases, with 11 bases between them. CDR3 loop: CASSLYRTANTGELFF. The CDR3 DNA reads TGCGCCAGCAGCTTATATAGGACAGCGAACACCGGGGAGCTGTTTTTT.

This clonotype was detected only a few times. The chain links TRBV2 to TRBJ2-7; tentative D call: TRBD2 (5 bases). This CDR3 contains 13 residues. V lost 8 bases and J lost 5, with 16 bases in between. Germline values: CDR1 SNHLY, CDR2 FYNNEI. The CDR3 loop is CASGYVGANEQYF. The CDR3 DNA sequence: TGTGCCAGCGGGTACGTGGGAGCTAACGAGCAGTACTTC.

This clonotype was detected ten times or more. The gene calls are TRBV12-3 or TRBV12-4 and TRBJ1-5, with D uncertain. V lost 5 bases and J lost 6, with 11 bases in between. CDR3 length equals 13 residues. The CDR3 DNA follows: TGTGCCAGCAGTCCCGGCGGGGTTCAGCCCCAGCATTTT. Translated, it gives CASSPGGVQPQHF.

At least ten counts were recorded for this clonotype. The chain recombines TRBV7-9 with TRBJ2-3; D not certain. The CDR3 covers 14 residues. CDR1 and CDR2 from the germline V gene are SEHNR and FQNEAQ (reference sequence). V was pared by 1 base and J by 2 bases, with 7 bases between. The CDR3 region has the DNA TGTGCCAGCAGCTTAGACCCTCTCACAGATACGCAGTATTTT. Translating gives CASSLDPLTDTQYF.

This clonotype occurred many times. The chain recombines TRBV15 with TRBJ2-1; D unresolved. The V gene's germline CDR1 is LNHNV and CDR2 YYDKDF (reference sequence). Trimming left V 0 bases short and J 4 bases short, with 10 bases between. This CDR3 comprises 15 residues. The CDR3 sequence is CATSRDFDGYNEQFF. The CDR3 nucleotides read TGTGCCACCAGCAGAGACTTTGACGGGTACAATGAGCAGTTCTTC.

This clonotype was seen more than once but under ten times. The chain joins TRBV5-6 to TRBJ1-4; weak D call: TRBD1 (5 bases). V was clipped by 6 bases and J by 14 bases, with 20 bases between them. Germline V gene sequence: CDR1 SGHDT, CDR2 YYEEEE. The CDR3 loop spans 13 amino acids. The CDR3 DNA follows: TGTGCCAGCACCCTTGGGCAGGGTAGTATGCTGTTTTTT. As protein: CASTLGQGSMLFF.

This clonotype was seen more than once but under ten times. The chain links TRBV12-5 to TRBJ2-2; no clear D. CDR1 and CDR2 (germline): LGHNT, FRNRAP. This CDR3 is built from 14 residues. Deletions cut 0 bases from V and 5 bases from J, with 7 bases between. The chain's CDR3 is CASGLVVRTGELFF. In DNA form, the CDR3 reads TGTGCTAGTGGTTTGGTAGTCAGGACCGGGGAGCTGTTTTTT.

This clonotype has a handful of counts. This chain connects TRBV9 to TRBJ2-2; 8 nucleotides match TRBD2. V gave up 0 bases and J gave up 6 bases; unmatched junction bases: 10. The CDR3 is made up of 17 amino acids. Germline loops: CDR1 SGDLS, CDR2 YYNGEE. As DNA, the CDR3 is TGTGCCAGCAGCGTAGCTACGTCGGGAGGGCCCCCCGGGGAGCTGTTTTTT. This codes for CASSVATSGGPPGELFF.

CDR3 DNA: TGTGCCAGCAGCCAAGACCGACTAGCGGGAGTTCCCTACGAGCAGTACTTC. Translated: CASSQDRLAGVPYEQYF. The rearrangement links TRBV3-1 to TRBJ2-7; 12 bases fit TRBD2. This CDR3 is 17 amino acids long. V shed 0 bases, J shed 2 bases, and the junction held 5 bases outside the gene matches. Germline loops: CDR1 LGHDT, CDR2 YNNKEL (reference sequence).

This chain joins TRBV14 and TRBJ1-4, with D tentatively TRBD1 (6 bases). Germline V CDR1 and CDR2: SGHDN, FVKESK. The V end lost 1 base, the J end lost 6 bases, and 21 bases lay between the germline ends. This CDR3 comprises 18 residues. The CDR3 sequence is CASSQGPTGLGVYEKLFF. CDR3 coding DNA: TGTGCCAGCAGCCAAGGACCCACAGGGCTGGGGGTTTATGAAAAACTGTTTTTT.

This sequence joins TRBV12-3 or TRBV12-4 and TRBJ2-7; the match to TRBD2 covers 7 bases. The length of the CDR3 is 12 residues. V dropped 8 bases and J dropped 6; count of bases not matched to a gene: 7. This CDR3 reads CASGGAGVEQYF. The CDR3 DNA reads as TGTGCCAGCGGTGGGGCGGGAGTCGAGCAGTACTTC.

The V call is TRBV29-1, the J call TRBJ2-3; the D is unclear. The CDR3 is 12 residues long. Trimming shortened V by 5 bases and J by 6 bases, and 12 bases separated the two germline ends. The V gene's germline CDR1 is SQVTM and CDR2 ANQGSEA. The chain's CDR3 is CSVPLTADTQYF. In DNA form, the CDR3 reads TGCAGCGTTCCCCTCACCGCGGATACGCAGTATTTT.

This clonotype was seen at least ten times. Mismatch with germline at one junction end may stem from a read error. CDR3 coding DNA: TGCGCCAGCAGCGACGGACAGGTTGTCCACTTC. Translation gives CASSDGQVVHF. This chain uses TRBV5-1 with TRBJ2-7; the match to TRBD1 covers 7 bases. CDR3 size: 11 residues. Per germline, CDR1 SGHRS and CDR2 YFSETQ.

CDR3 loop: CASSGGTVNEQFF. The CDR3 bases are TGTGCCAGCAGCGGGGGGACTGTCAATGAGCAGTTCTTC. The chain recombines TRBV7-9 with TRBJ2-1, with a possible D match to TRBD2 (6 bases). V was cut by 5 bases and J by 6 bases, with 11 bases left in between. Germline V gene lookup returns CDR1 SEHNR and CDR2 FQNEAQ (reference sequence). This CDR3 spans 13 amino acids.

This chain joins TRBV5-6 and TRBJ2-2; 7 positions match TRBD1. V shed 0 bases, J shed 1 base, and the junction held 3 bases outside the gene matches. There are 16 residues in the CDR3. Germline V CDR1 and CDR2: SGHDT, YYEEEE. The DNA of the CDR3 is TGTGCCAGCAGCTTGGGGCAGGGGGAGAACACCGGGGAGCTGTTTTTT. Encoded protein: CASSLGQGENTGELFF.

This clonotype was seen only a few times. The chain links TRBV28 to TRBJ2-7, with no clear D. CDR3 length equals 13 residues. Germline V gives CDR1 MDHEN, CDR2 SYDVKM. Trimming cost V 1 base and J 6 bases, with 10 bases left between them. CDR3: CASSLSPSREQYV. The DNA of the CDR3 is TGTGCCAGCAGTTTATCCCCATCTCGCGAGCAGTACGTC.

The gene calls are TRBV7-8 and TRBJ2-3; the D gene could be TRBD1 or TRBD2 (5 bases each). This CDR3 contains 13 residues. Germline loops: CDR1 SGHVS, CDR2 FQNEAQ. Trimming removed 5 bases from V and 10 bases from J, with 16 bases in between. In DNA form, the CDR3 reads TGTGCCAGCAGCCCCGGTGGGCTGGGGGCGCAGTATTTT. Translating it yields CASSPGGLGAQYF.

On this clonotype: A clone one base away is much larger, so this may be a read error. V is TRBV12-3 or TRBV12-4 and J is TRBJ2-3; D unclear. The CDR3 is 11 amino acids. As DNA, the CDR3 is TGTGCCAGCAGGGGCACAGATGCGCAGTATTTT. It codes for CASRGTDAQYF.

This clonotype was recorded a few times. The V and J genes are TRBV27 and TRBJ2-1, with a weak D call TRBD1 (5 bases). The CDR3 spans 14 residues. Looked up from germline, CDR1 is MNHEY and CDR2 is SMNVEV (reference sequence). Trimming pared 5 bases from V and 3 bases from J, leaving 11 bases between. DNA of the CDR3: TGTGCCAGCAGTACAGGTTGGCGCTACAATGAGCAGTTCTTC. This encodes CASSTGWRYNEQFF.

This chain joins TRBV11-2 and TRBJ2-5, with TRBD2 identical over 12 bases. The germline gives CDR1 SGHAT, CDR2 FQNNGV. The J segment lost 5 bases and the V segment lost 5 bases, leaving 12 bases of the junction unmatched. There are 17 residues in the CDR3. The CDR3 here is CASSQTSGGPRGETQYF. The CDR3 DNA sequence: TGTGCCAGCAGCCAGACTAGCGGGGGCCCCAGGGGGGAGACCCAGTACTTC.

In this sample, this clonotype turned up a few times. The V gene is TRBV4-1, the J gene TRBJ2-5; a possible D gene is TRBD2 (5 bases). The V end was cut by 0 bases, the J end by 5 bases, with 10 bases between. Germline-derived CDR1 and CDR2 are MGHRA and YSYEKL. CDR3 length: 14 amino acids. CDR3: CASSQEPREETQYF. The CDR3 bases are TGCGCCAGCAGCCAAGAGCCGAGGGAGGAGACCCAGTACTTC.

The rearrangement links TRBV7-7 to TRBJ2-2; 9 bases map to TRBD2. The germline CDR1 and CDR2 sequences are SSHAT and FNYEAQ (reference sequence). The V gene end was trimmed by 1 base and the J gene end by 4 bases; junction bases not matched to a gene: 7. The CDR3 totals 17 residues. CDR3 coding DNA: TGTGCCAGCAGCTTAGAGAAAAGCGGGGGGACCACCGGGGAGCTGTTTTTT. Protein sequence: CASSLEKSGGTTGELFF.

The chain has TRBV29-1 and TRBJ2-1; TRBD2 agrees at 11 bases. V lost 0 bases and J lost 12; bases outside the gene matches: 7. The CDR3 length is 14 residues. CDR1 is SQVTM and CDR2 is ANQGSEA in the germline V gene. As DNA, the CDR3 is TGCAGCGTTGAAGAGACTAGCGGGACCTCGGGGCAGTTCTTC. It specifies CSVEETSGTSGQFF.

In its sample, this clonotype was seen a few times. The V and J genes are TRBV12-3 or TRBV12-4 and TRBJ1-1; D possibly corresponds to TRBD1 (5 bases). V was cut by 4 bases and J by 1 base, with 13 bases left in between. This CDR3 has 15 amino acids. The CDR3 here is CASSSRAGPNTEAFF. The CDR3 DNA is TGTGCCAGCAGTTCCCGGGCAGGGCCGAACACTGAAGCTTTCTTT.